A single sample gave rise to the 6 T cell receptor beta chains below, sequenced in a study of T cell responses to AZD1222 COVID-19 vaccine. Assay: immunoSEQ multiplex PCR; the TCRdb copy retains only in-frame clones and omits some. The sample includes some 99,000 clones, around nine tenths seen only once; the top ten take about 15%. This specimen consisted of peripheral blood, obtained on day 0 of AZD1222 vaccination. These receptors originate from an adult in good health.

This chain links TRBV7-2 with TRBJ2-5; TRBD2 aligns across 13 bases. V lost 3 bases to trimming and J lost 5 bases; unmatched junction nucleotides: 6. This CDR3 region has 16 residues. The germline gives CDR1 SGHTA, CDR2 FQGNSA. CDR3 sequence (DNA): TGTGCCAGCAGCTTTACTAGCGGGAGGGCCGGCGAGACCCAGTACTTC. Amino acids: CASSFTSGRAGETQYF.

The CDR3 bases are TGTGCCAGTAGTATCGCCAACATCCCTTCCTACAATGAGCAGTTCTTC. Protein sequence: CASSIANIPSYNEQFF. The chain joins TRBV19 to TRBJ2-1; D remains ambiguous. Germline V gene lookup returns CDR1 LNHDA and CDR2 SQIVND (reference sequence). This CDR3 contains 16 residues. The V and J ends lost 3 bases and 1 base respectively, with 13 bases between them.

J is TRBJ2-3 and V is TRBV7-2; tentatively, D is TRBD1 or TRBD2 (5 bases each). The CDR3 loop spans 16 amino acids. V shed 1 base and J shed 0 bases, with 11 bases lying between them. CDR1 and CDR2 from the germline V gene are SGHTA and FQGNSA. The CDR3 loop reads CASSLGGLGSTDTQYF. CDR3 coding DNA: TGTGCCAGCAGCTTAGGGGGGTTAGGGAGCACAGATACGCAGTATTTT.

The V call is TRBV6-1, the J call TRBJ1-6, with D possibly being TRBD1 (6 bases). V was clipped by 6 bases and J by 9 bases, with 12 bases between them. The germline CDR1 and CDR2 sequences are MNHNS and SASEGT. The CDR3 spans 13 residues. CDR3: CASSQGSGSPLHF. CDR3 sequence (DNA): TGTGCCAGCAGCCAGGGGTCCGGTTCACCCCTCCACTTT.

Here the CDR3 DNA reads TGTGCCACCAGTGACCCGACAGGGGGCAGGCAGACCCAGTACTTC. Protein sequence: CATSDPTGGRQTQYF. This chain links TRBV24-1 with TRBJ2-5; 10 bases fit TRBD1. V lost 4 bases, J lost 6 bases, and 7 bases stayed unmatched. Germline CDR1 and CDR2: KGHDR and SFDVKD. This CDR3 region has 15 residues.

The V call is TRBV2, the J call TRBJ2-5; D uncertain. Per the germline V gene, CDR1 is SNHLY and CDR2 is FYNNEI. Trimming removed 4 bases from V and 1 base from J, with 7 bases in between. CDR3 length equals 13 residues. In DNA, the CDR3 is TGTGCCAGCAGTGGTGGGGTCCAAGAGACCCAGTACTTC. Translation gives CASSGGVQETQYF.